Presented here are 10 T cell receptor beta chains from one specimen sequenced in a study of glioma-infiltrating T cells. Amplification of TCR alpha and beta CDR3 regions from RNA used iRepertoire nested multiplex PCR. One entry per CDR3 protein results from TCRdb running MiXCR on the multiplex PCR reads. Of some 22,000 distinct CDR3 sequences detected, 20% to 25% appear once; the ten largest clones hold around 13%. The source material was glioma tissue, nonneoplastic brain tissue, or PBMCs (not recorded which). These receptors were collected from a human donor with low-grade glioma or glioblastoma, undergoing nonglioma brain surgery, or in good health (not recorded which).

The rearrangement joins TRBV6-1 to TRBJ2-7; TRBD2 agrees at 9 bases. The tail of the sequence fits TRBJ2-5 better, so the J call may be wrong. The germline V gene encodes CDR1 MNHNS and CDR2 SASEGT. The CDR3 has 15 residues. CDR3 sequence reads: CASSPVSSGVETQYF. As DNA, the CDR3 is TGTGCCAGCAGCCCCGTCTCTAGCGGGGTTGAGACCCAGTACTTC.

The chain has TRBV12-3 or TRBV12-4 and TRBJ2-3; 8 bases line up with TRBD2. The CDR3 runs to 15 residues. Trimming at V came to 4 bases and at J to 2 bases, leaving 5 bases not matched to a gene. This chain's CDR3 is CASSWSGGSTDTQYF. CDR3 nucleotide sequence: TGTGCCAGCAGTTGGAGCGGGGGCTCCACAGATACGCAGTATTTT.

This chain joins TRBV20-1 and TRBJ2-7; D is possibly TRBD2 (7 bases). The CDR3 sequence is 15 residues long. Trimming cost V 6 bases and J 1 base, with 19 bases left between them. CDR1 is DFQATT, CDR2 SNEGSKA, per germline (reference sequence). CDR3 sequence: CSAYMGAGASYEQYF. CDR3 in DNA: TGCAGTGCCTACATGGGGGCGGGGGCTTCCTACGAGCAGTACTTC.

The chain combines TRBV12-3 or TRBV12-4 with TRBJ2-1; D perhaps matches TRBD2 (6 bases). The CDR3 contains 12 residues. Trimming pared 4 bases from V and 8 bases from J, leaving 9 bases between. As DNA, the CDR3 is TGTGCCAGCAGTTACGGGGGTTATGAGCAGTTCTTC. Encoded protein: CASSYGGYEQFF.

This clonotype has a handful of counts. This chain joins TRBV14 and TRBJ2-1; unclear D gene. This CDR3 is built from 15 residues. V was clipped by 5 bases and J by 5 bases, with 16 bases between them. CDR1 and CDR2 from the germline V gene are SGHDN and FVKESK. CDR3 in amino acids: CASSSRGLIHNEQFF. In DNA, the CDR3 is TGTGCCAGCAGCTCCCGTGGTCTTATACACAATGAGCAGTTCTTC.

This clonotype qualifies as medium-sized. This rearrangement joins TRBV27 to TRBJ1-4, with D perhaps TRBD1 (5 bases). The V end lost 5 bases, the J end lost 4 bases, and 11 bases lay between the germline ends. The CDR3 spans 14 residues. From germline, CDR1 is MNHEY and CDR2 SMNVEV (reference sequence). The CDR3 reads CASSAGPLNEKLFF. The CDR3 coding sequence is TGTGCCAGCAGTGCGGGACCGCTTAATGAAAAACTGTTTTTT.

At least ten counts were recorded for this clonotype. The rearrangement joins TRBV3-1 to TRBJ1-5; TRBD1 might be the D (6 bases). The V gene lost 5 bases and the J gene lost 0 bases, with 11 bases spanning the gap. Germline V gene sequence: CDR1 LGHDT, CDR2 YNNKEL (reference sequence). CDR3 length equals 15 residues. The CDR3: CASSAGAISNQPQHF. Here the CDR3 DNA reads TGTGCCAGCAGCGCGGGGGCGATTAGCAATCAGCCCCAGCATTTT.

Many counts were recorded for this clonotype. The CDR3 nucleotides read TGTGCCAGCAGTGAGTGGGCCAGCACAGATACGCAGTATTTT. Protein product: CASSEWASTDTQYF. The J gene is TRBJ2-3, the V gene TRBV2; no clear D gene. The CDR3 extends over 14 amino acids. Between the trimmed V and J ends, which lost 3 bases and 0 bases, there was a span of 7 bases. The germline V gene encodes CDR1 SNHLY and CDR2 FYNNEI.

In its sample, this clonotype is medium-sized. This chain links TRBV28 with TRBJ2-5; no reliable D call. This CDR3 has 11 amino acids. The germline gives CDR1 MDHEN, CDR2 SYDVKM. Trimming cost V 4 bases and J 5 bases, with 5 bases left between them. The CDR3 DNA follows: TGTGCCAGCAGTTGGCGGGAGACCCAGTACTTC. Its protein is CASSWRETQYF.

The J gene is TRBJ2-1, the V gene TRBV7-3; D gene uncertain. CDR3 length: 13 amino acids. Per the germline V gene, CDR1 is SGHTA and CDR2 is FQGTGA. The ends were cut back, 4 bases at V and 5 bases at J, with 9 bases in the middle. CDR3 sequence: CASSSYLNNEQFF. As DNA, the CDR3 is TGTGCCAGCAGCTCATACCTAAACAATGAGCAGTTCTTC.